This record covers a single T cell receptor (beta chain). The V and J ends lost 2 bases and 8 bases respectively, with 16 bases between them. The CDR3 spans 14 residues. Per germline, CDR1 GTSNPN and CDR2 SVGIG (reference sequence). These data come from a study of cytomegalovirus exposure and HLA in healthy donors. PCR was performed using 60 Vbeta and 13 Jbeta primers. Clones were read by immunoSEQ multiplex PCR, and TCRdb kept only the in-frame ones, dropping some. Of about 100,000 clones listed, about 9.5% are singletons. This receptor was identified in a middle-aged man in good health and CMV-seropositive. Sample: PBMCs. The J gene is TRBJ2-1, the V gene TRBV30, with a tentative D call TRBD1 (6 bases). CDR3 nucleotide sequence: TGTGCCTGGAGTATACCTCAGGGGAAGGATGAGCAGTTCTTC. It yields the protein CAWSIPQGKDEQFF.